These 19 T cell receptor beta chains originate from one sample sequenced in a study of T-cell memory formation after mild COVID-19. TCRdb reprocessed the 5' RACE reads with MiXCR, giving one entry per CDR3 protein. This table holds 250,000 to 400,000 distinct CDR3 sequences, around 15% found once. Material: PBMCs or a T cell subset sorted from them (not recorded which). These receptor sequences come from a man aged 18-30 years who had mild COVID-19 (a few samples of this study predate the infection). Cell type and time point are not known.

This clonotype was recorded a few times. The CDR3 DNA reads TGTGCCAGCAGCCAGCTAGCGGGAATCTCCTACAATGAGCAGTTCTTC. It yields the protein CASSQLAGISYNEQFF. The rearrangement uses TRBV4-2 and TRBJ2-1, with 9 bases aligning to TRBD2. The CDR3 runs 16 residues. V was pared by 3 bases and J by 0 bases, with 3 bases of the junction left unmatched. CDR1 is LGHNA, CDR2 YNFKEQ, per germline.

CDR3 bases: TGTGCCAGCATTAAGGTGGGCACAGATACGCAGTATTTT. This encodes CASIKVGTDTQYF. The rearrangement uses TRBV6-5 and TRBJ2-3; unclear D gene. Per the germline V gene, CDR1 is MNHEY and CDR2 is SVGAGI. This CDR3 spans 13 amino acids. V lost 7 bases, J lost 1 base, and 9 bases lay in between.

This chain joins TRBV6-7 and TRBJ1-2; D gene unclear. TRBV6-7 is labeled an ORF, and its function is uncertain. The V end was cut by 6 bases, the J end by 4 bases, with 18 bases between. The CDR3 runs to 15 residues. The CDR3 DNA follows: TGTGCCAGCAGGGAGGCCGTCCGAGTGTTCTATGGCTACACCTTC. It yields the protein CASREAVRVFYGYTF.

In this sample, this clonotype turned up a few times. This rearrangement joins TRBV4-2 to TRBJ2-7; 7 nucleotides match TRBD2. J lost 1 base, V lost 4 bases, and 7 bases had no gene match. CDR1 and CDR2 (germline): LGHNA, YNFKEQ. CDR3 size: 15 residues. Here the CDR3 reads CASSPRGEGSYEQYF. Here the CDR3 DNA reads TGTGCCAGCAGCCCCCGGGGGGAGGGTTCCTACGAGCAGTACTTC.

This clonotype was seen repeatedly, ten times or more. The J gene is TRBJ2-5, the V gene TRBV7-2, with 15 bases lining up with TRBD2. With V trimmed by 5 bases and J by 9 bases, 7 bases remained unmatched. This CDR3 contains 15 residues. Germline V lookup: CDR1 SGHTA, CDR2 FQGNSA. Here the CDR3 DNA reads TGTGCCAGCAGCACGGGACTAGCGGGGGGTTGGGCCCAGTACTTC. Residues: CASSTGLAGGWAQYF.

This clonotype was detected a few times. V gene TRBV5-6 combines with J gene TRBJ2-2, with 9 bases identical to TRBD2. The junction had 4 bases not matched to a gene; V was cut back by 0 bases and J by 4 bases. Germline V lookup: CDR1 SGHDT, CDR2 YYEEEE. The CDR3 contains 16 residues. CDR3 nucleotides: TGTGCCAGCAGCTTGGGTGGAGCGGGGGGCACCGGGGAGCTGTTTTTT. It is translated as CASSLGGAGGTGELFF.

This clonotype was picked up a small number of times. This rearrangement joins TRBV10-3 to TRBJ1-6; D unresolved. Germline CDR1 and CDR2: ENHRY and SYGVKD. CDR3 length equals 11 residues. The V end was cut by 0 bases, the J end by 12 bases, with 3 bases between. In nucleotides, the CDR3 is TGTGCCATCAGTGAGTCCGGACCCCTCCACTTT. The encoded protein is CAISESGPLHF.

J is TRBJ2-5 and V is TRBV9; the D is unclear. Per the germline V gene, CDR1 is SGDLS and CDR2 is YYNGEE. Trimming removed 0 bases from V and 5 bases from J, with 5 bases in between. CDR3 length: 12 amino acids. In DNA form, the CDR3 reads TGTGCCAGCAGCGTAGCTGACGAGACCCAGTACTTC. Its protein is CASSVADETQYF.

This clonotype was counted a few times. This sequence joins TRBV12-3 or TRBV12-4 and TRBJ2-2, with TRBD2 as a possible D gene (6 bases). V was trimmed by 4 bases and J by 5 bases, leaving 11 bases between them. There are 14 residues in the CDR3. The CDR3 region has the DNA TGTGCCAGCAGTTGGAGGGATGGAACCGGGGAGCTGTTTTTT. Encoded protein: CASSWRDGTGELFF.

The rearrangement uses TRBV5-1 and TRBJ1-3; D is uncertain. V lost 3 bases, J lost 3 bases, and 10 bases lay in between. Germline-derived CDR1 and CDR2 are SGHRS and YFSETQ. The CDR3 covers 14 residues. CDR3 amino acids: CASSYSEVGNTIYF. The CDR3 DNA reads TGCGCCAGCAGCTACTCTGAAGTTGGAAACACCATATATTTT.

This clonotype showed up just a few times. This chain connects TRBV2 to TRBJ2-7, with TRBD1 matching 8 bases. This CDR3 is 14 amino acids long. The germline V gene has CDR1 SNHLY and CDR2 FYNNEI. V lost 7 bases to trimming and J lost 0 bases; unmatched junction nucleotides: 5. This CDR3 reads CASTRQGSSYEQYF. As DNA, the CDR3 is TGTGCCAGCACTAGACAGGGGAGCTCCTACGAGCAGTACTTC.

This clonotype occurred a few times. This chain connects TRBV15 to TRBJ2-1, with 14 bases that match TRBD2. The V and J ends lost 1 base and 11 bases, in that order; junction bases with no gene match: 4. This CDR3 is 15 amino acids long. Germline CDR1 LNHNV, CDR2 YYDKDF (reference sequence). CDR3 in amino acids: CATSRGGTSGGKQFF. The CDR3, as DNA: TGTGCCACCAGCAGAGGAGGGACTAGCGGGGGAAAGCAGTTCTTC.

This clonotype was found a few times. The genes are TRBV29-1 and TRBJ2-7; no firm D call. Germline V lookup: CDR1 SQVTM, CDR2 ANQGSEA. CDR3 length: 10 amino acids. The ends were cut back, 5 bases at V and 4 bases at J, with 6 bases in the middle. The CDR3 DNA follows: TGCAGCGTTCTGGAATACGAGCAGTACTTC. Protein sequence: CSVLEYEQYF.

In DNA form, the CDR3 reads TGTGCCAGAGGACAGGGCACTGAAGCTTTCTTT. It yields the protein CARGQGTEAFF. The chain is built from TRBV6-2 or TRBV6-3 and TRBJ1-1; 8 positions agree with TRBD1. The germline CDR1 and CDR2 sequences are MNHEY and SVGEGT. Trimming cost V 9 bases and J 4 bases; bases outside gene matches: 1. The CDR3 is 11 residues long.

The chain links TRBV3-1 to TRBJ1-6, with D perhaps TRBD1 (6 bases). The germline gives CDR1 LGHDT, CDR2 YNNKEL (reference sequence). The CDR3 loop spans 19 amino acids. Trimming stripped 4 bases from V and 7 bases from J, with 26 bases between. The DNA for the CDR3 is TGTGCCAGCAGCCGACGACAGGAGATTTTTTCAAAAGGGAATTCACCCCTCCACTTT. Amino acid sequence: CASSRRQEIFSKGNSPLHF.

The chain joins TRBV6-2 or TRBV6-3 to TRBJ2-7; 7 bases are a match to TRBD2. The junction had 8 bases not matched to a gene; V was cut back by 6 bases and J by 0 bases. The CDR3 is made up of 15 amino acids. From germline, CDR1 is MNHEY and CDR2 SVGEGT. CDR3 coding DNA: TGTGCCAGCAGCCGCTCCGGGGGGTACTCCTACGAGCAGTACGTC. Encoded protein: CASSRSGGYSYEQYV.

This sequence joins TRBV19 and TRBJ1-3, with D possibly being TRBD1 (5 bases). CDR1 is LNHDA and CDR2 is SQIVND in the germline V gene (reference sequence). This CDR3 region has 14 residues. Trimming removed 6 bases at V and 0 bases at J, with 9 bases between. In DNA form, the CDR3 reads TGTGCCAGTAGGGACACCGCCTCTGGAAACACCATATATTTT. This sequence encodes CASRDTASGNTIYF.

At least ten counts were recorded for this clonotype. This chain links TRBV9 with TRBJ2-3, with 8 bases fitting TRBD1. This CDR3 contains 14 residues. From germline, CDR1 is SGDLS and CDR2 YYNGEE. Trimming took 4 bases from V and 2 from J; bases not matched to a gene: 3. CDR3 protein: CASSSDRVTDTQYF. The DNA of the CDR3 is TGTGCCAGCAGCTCGGACAGGGTCACAGATACGCAGTATTTT.

The chain recombines TRBV20-1 with TRBJ1-6; TRBD1 matches at 9 bases. J lost 10 bases, V lost 0 bases, and 13 bases had no gene match. The CDR3 spans 17 residues. Germline loops: CDR1 DFQATT, CDR2 SNEGSKA (reference sequence). Here the CDR3 DNA reads TGCAGTGCTAGAGATCGCCGGACAGGGGTTAACGAGTCACCCCTCCACTTT. Translation: CSARDRRTGVNESPLHF.